These 28 T cell receptor beta chains were sequenced from one sample in a study of Ad26.COV2.S vaccination and SARS-CoV-2 variants (dated by TCRdb to the early 2020s). Library creation used the immunoSEQ multiplex PCR assay. What TCRdb holds here is the immuneACCESS table cut down to in-frame rearrangements. Part of the clones is not present; checked against another copy, under half of the missing clones reflect an unresolved V gene, and the others are unexplained. The sample contains about 420,000 clones, 88% of them found a single time. Less than 4.5% of the sample is taken by the ten largest. The treatment or condition label of this sample denotes: around 19 received Ad26.COV2.S at low or high dose, single or two shots; about five received placebo; per-sample allocation not given. Repertoires of vaccine and placebo recipients were sequenced from samples taken on day 63 after the first injection.

Specimen: peripheral blood, collected in a trial of Ad26.COV2.S vaccine versus placebo. The receptors derive from a person between 18 and 65 years old who received the Ad26.COV2.S COVID-19 vaccine or a placebo.

This clone was counted once. This chain connects TRBV30 to TRBJ2-1, with 8 bases lining up with TRBD1. V gave up 6 bases and J gave up 3 bases; unmatched junction bases: 7. CDR3 length equals 14 residues. Per germline, CDR1 GTSNPN and CDR2 SVGIG (reference sequence). CDR3 in amino acids: CACLTGESYNEQFF. CDR3 sequence (DNA): TGTGCCTGCTTGACAGGGGAGAGCTACAATGAGCAGTTCTTC.

V gene TRBV28 combines with J gene TRBJ1-6; 7 positions match TRBD1. The V gene end was trimmed by 5 bases and the J gene end by 4 bases; junction bases not matched to a gene: 14. CDR1 and CDR2 (germline): MDHEN, SYDVKM. CDR3 length: 18 residues. CDR3 bases: TGTGCCAGCAGTCTCGCCAGGGCAGGGGGTATTTATAATTCACCCCTCCACTTT. This encodes CASSLARAGGIYNSPLHF.

The rearrangement links TRBV13 to TRBJ2-2; 7 bases are a match to TRBD2. CDR1 PRHDT and CDR2 FYEKMQ come from the germline V gene (reference sequence). This CDR3 has 16 amino acids. The V segment lost 5 bases and the J segment 5 bases; nucleotides outside the gene matches: 11. The CDR3 here is CASSPAGVGGTGELFF. The CDR3 nucleotides are TGTGCCAGCAGCCCTGCGGGGGTTGGAGGGACCGGGGAGCTGTTTTTT.

This sequence joins TRBV11-1 and TRBJ2-3; 7 nucleotides line up with TRBD1. This CDR3 contains 15 residues. Germline CDR1 SGHAT, CDR2 FQDESV (reference sequence). V shed 5 bases and J 0 bases; nucleotides not matched to a gene: 5. CDR3 loop: CASSTGDSSTDTQYF. The CDR3 DNA reads TGTGCCAGCAGCACCGGGGACAGCAGCACAGATACGCAGTATTTT.

The chain employs TRBV14 and TRBJ2-1; TRBD2 aligns across 11 bases. V was pared by 4 bases and J by 7 bases, with 9 bases of the junction left unmatched. Germline loops: CDR1 SGHDN, CDR2 FVKESK. The CDR3 has 16 residues. The CDR3 nucleotides read TGTGCCAGCAGCCCTCTTAGCGGGGGGGTAGCAAATGAGCAGTTCTTC. Protein: CASSPLSGGVANEQFF.

J is TRBJ2-1 and V is TRBV11-2; D not resolved. The CDR3 runs 11 residues. Germline V gene sequence: CDR1 SGHAT, CDR2 FQNNGV. Trimming took off 2 bases at V and 10 bases at J, with 6 bases between the two ends. CDR3 DNA: TGTGCCAGCAGCTTACTCGGAGAGCAGTTCTTC. Amino acid sequence: CASSLLGEQFF. The full variable domain, its missing parts supplied by reference TRBV11-2 and TRBJ2-1, is EAGVAQSPRYKIIEKRQSVAFWCNPISGHATLYWYQQILGQGPKLLIQFQNNGVVDDSQLPKDRFSAERLKGVDSTLKIQPAKLEDSAVYLCASSLLGEQFFGPGTRLTVL.

The CDR3 DNA is TGTGCCAGCAGCACCATCCGCTCTGGGGCCAACGTCCTGACTTTC. Residues: CASSTIRSGANVLTF. The chain recombines TRBV7-9 with TRBJ2-6; D not certain. V lost 5 bases, J lost 0 bases, and 8 bases lay in between. This CDR3 is built from 15 residues. Germline V gene sequence: CDR1 SEHNR, CDR2 FQNEAQ (reference sequence).

This sequence joins TRBV5-6 and TRBJ2-7; D is perhaps TRBD2 (6 bases). The germline V gene encodes CDR1 SGHDT and CDR2 YYEEEE. The ends were cut back, 2 bases at V and 7 bases at J, with 13 bases in the middle. This CDR3 spans 13 amino acids. CDR3 nucleotide sequence: TGTGCCAGCAGCTTCGGCGTGGCGGGAGAGCAGTACTTC. Amino acids: CASSFGVAGEQYF.

The chain is built from TRBV5-1 and TRBJ2-7; possibly TRBD1 or TRBD2 for D (5 bases each). The CDR3 loop spans 17 amino acids. In germline, CDR1 is SGHRS, CDR2 YFSETQ. V was pared by 7 bases and J by 5 bases, with 28 bases between. DNA for the CDR3: TGCGCCAGCCGAGGACAAGGGCGCGTGGTGTCCGGGGACGAGCAGTACTTC. The encoded protein is CASRGQGRVVSGDEQYF.

The chain is built from TRBV4-1 and TRBJ2-7, with D perhaps TRBD1 or TRBD2 (6 bases each). Trimming pared 1 base from V and 3 bases from J, leaving 10 bases between. The CDR3 runs to 14 residues. Germline V gene data show CDR1 as MGHRA and CDR2 as YSYEKL. The CDR3 DNA sequence: TGCGCCAGCAGCCAAGTGAGGGGGGACTACGAGCAGTACTTC. Protein: CASSQVRGDYEQYF.

This clone was seen a few times. The chain recombines TRBV18 with TRBJ2-7, with D perhaps matching TRBD1 or TRBD2 (5 bases each). The CDR3 is 16 residues long. Per the germline V gene, CDR1 is KGHSH and CDR2 is LQKENI. Trimming took 0 bases from V and 0 from J, leaving 12 bases between them. The CDR3 DNA follows: TGTGCCAGCTCACCACCGCTCGGGGACGACTCCTACGAGCAGTACTTC. Protein product: CASSPPLGDDSYEQYF.

V and J are TRBV6-5 and TRBJ2-1; 7 nucleotides align to TRBD1. Germline assignment: CDR1 MNHEY and CDR2 SVGAGI. The CDR3 contains 15 residues. Trimming removed 4 bases from V and 2 bases from J; junction bases left unmatched: 5. CDR3 sequence (DNA): TGTGCCAGCAGTTCTGAGGGGGCGACCTACAATGAGCAGTTCTTC. Translated, it gives CASSSEGATYNEQFF.

This chain links TRBV28 with TRBJ2-5; 10 nucleotides line up with TRBD2. Germline V gene data show CDR1 as MDHEN and CDR2 as SYDVKM. V trimming: 4 bases; J trimming: 5 bases; junction bases outside the gene matches: 7. This CDR3 contains 15 residues. Here the CDR3 DNA reads TGTGCCAGCAGTTCGTTAGCGGGGGGAGTGGAGACCCAGTACTTC. Translated: CASSSLAGGVETQYF. The full variable domain, its missing parts supplied by reference TRBV28 and TRBJ2-5, is DVKVTQSSRYLVKRTGEKVFLECVQDMDHENMFWYRQDPGLGLRLIYFSYDVKMKEKGDIPEGYSVSREKKERFSLILESASTNQTSMYLCASSSLAGGVETQYFGPGTRLLVL.

The J gene is TRBJ2-1, the V gene TRBV9; 9 bases line up with TRBD1. The CDR3 covers 16 residues. Germline CDR1 is SGDLS and CDR2 is YYNGEE. The V and J ends lost 4 bases and 6 bases, in that order; junction bases with no gene match: 11. CDR3 coding DNA: TGTGCCAGCAGCCCAGATATGACAGGGGGGGTCAATGAGCAGTTCTTC. Its translation: CASSPDMTGGVNEQFF.

The V call is TRBV4-1, the J call TRBJ1-6; no clear D gene. The V end was cut by 1 base, the J end by 5 bases, with 12 bases between. From germline, CDR1 is MGHRA and CDR2 YSYEKL. The CDR3 consists of 16 residues. The CDR3 bases are TGCGCCAGCAGCCAAGTGGGTCGACAAAATAATTCACCCCTCCACTTT. Translation gives CASSQVGRQNNSPLHF.

V and J are TRBV4-1 and TRBJ1-2; 8 nucleotides match TRBD1. V lost 4 bases to trimming and J lost 8 bases; unmatched junction nucleotides: 15. CDR1 MGHRA and CDR2 YSYEKL come from the germline V gene. This CDR3 has 16 residues. The CDR3, as DNA: TGCGCCAGCAGCCTGTGGTCAGACAGGGGAAAGAACGGCTACACCTTC. This translates into CASSLWSDRGKNGYTF.

The CDR3 coding sequence is TGTGCCAGCAGTTATGGAGGTCGCACTGAAGCTTTCTTT. Protein sequence: CASSYGGRTEAFF. The chain uses TRBV6-2 or TRBV6-3 and TRBJ1-1; D remains ambiguous. This CDR3 contains 13 residues. The ends were cut back, 3 bases at V and 4 bases at J, with 9 bases in the middle. The germline gives CDR1 MNHEY, CDR2 SVGEGT.

This chain connects TRBV2 to TRBJ1-1; the D gene is possibly TRBD1 (5 bases). The CDR3 loop spans 15 amino acids. The germline gives CDR1 SNHLY, CDR2 FYNNEI. Trimming took off 6 bases at V and 4 bases at J, with 18 bases between the two ends. CDR3 loop: CASSVAGTRITEAFF. For the CDR3, the DNA is TGTGCCAGCAGCGTGGCCGGGACCCGGATCACTGAAGCTTTCTTT. Together with reference TRBV2 and TRBJ1-1, the CDR3 gives the full variable domain: EPEVTQTPSHQVTQMGQEVILRCVPISNHLYFYWYRQILGQKVEFLVSFYNNEISEKSEIFDDQFSVERPDGSNFTLKIRSTKLEDSAMYFCASSVAGTRITEAFFGQGTRLTVV.

V usage is TRBV7-8 and J usage is TRBJ2-1; D assignment may be TRBD1 or TRBD2 (5 bases each). The V gene's germline CDR1 is SGHVS and CDR2 FQNEAQ. V was trimmed by 4 bases and J by 7 bases, leaving 17 bases between them. The CDR3 has 15 residues. This chain's CDR3 is CASSSGTGMRNEQFF. In nucleotides, the CDR3 is TGTGCCAGCAGCTCGGGGACCGGGATGCGGAATGAGCAGTTCTTC. The entire variable domain, with the rest obtained from reference TRBV7-8 and TRBJ2-1, is as follows: GAGVSQSPRYKVAKRGQDVALRCDPISGHVSLFWYQQALGQGPEFLTYFQNEAQLDKSGLPSDRFFAERPEGSVSTLKIQRTQQEDSAVYLCASSSGTGMRNEQFFGPGTRLTVL.

The chain carries TRBV19 and TRBJ1-3; D ambiguous. Trimming shortened V by 11 bases and J by 4 bases, and 12 bases separated the two germline ends. In germline, CDR1 is LNHDA, CDR2 SQIVND (reference sequence). The CDR3 is made up of 12 amino acids. As DNA, the CDR3 is TGTGCCCCATGGAGGAGCGGAAACACCATATATTTT. As protein: CAPWRSGNTIYF.

The rearrangement links TRBV7-2 to TRBJ2-7; D gene uncertain. Trimming shortened V by 3 bases and J by 6 bases, and 12 bases separated the two germline ends. CDR1 is SGHTA and CDR2 is FQGNSA in the germline V gene. The CDR3 covers 13 residues. For the CDR3, the DNA is TGTGCCAGCAGCTTGCCCCCTTCGATCGAGCAGTACTTC. This gives the protein CASSLPPSIEQYF.

V is TRBV7-8 and J is TRBJ1-4, with 9 bases matching TRBD1. The CDR3 contains 15 residues. V was pared by 4 bases and J by 5 bases, with 5 bases of the junction left unmatched. Germline V gene sequence: CDR1 SGHVS, CDR2 FQNEAQ. CDR3 coding DNA: TGTGCCAGCAGCTCCGGACAGGGGCTGAATGAAAAACTGTTTTTT. This gives the protein CASSSGQGLNEKLFF.

The chain recombines TRBV5-1 with TRBJ1-4, with a possible D match to TRBD1 (5 bases). CDR1 is SGHRS and CDR2 is YFSETQ in the germline V gene. V shed 0 bases and J shed 3 bases, with 9 bases lying between them. The CDR3 consists of 15 residues. The CDR3 loop reads CASSLGGIPNEKLFF. CDR3 DNA: TGCGCCAGCAGCTTGGGGGGGATCCCTAATGAAAAACTGTTTTTT.

The chain is built from TRBV6-5 and TRBJ2-4; D is possibly TRBD1 (6 bases). The germline CDR1 and CDR2 sequences are MNHEY and SVGAGI. V lost 3 bases, J lost 8 bases, and 14 bases lay in between. This CDR3 contains 14 residues. For the CDR3, the DNA is TGTGCCAGCAGTTATTCTACAGGGTGGGACATTCAGTACTTC. Encoded protein: CASSYSTGWDIQYF.

The chain links TRBV11-3 to TRBJ2-1, with D perhaps TRBD1 (5 bases). V lost 4 bases and J 6 bases, leaving 13 bases between the germline ends. Germline-derived CDR1 and CDR2 are SGHNT and YENEEA. The CDR3 contains 14 residues. The CDR3 bases are TGTGCCAGCAGCTCACCCGACAGAGCCAATGAGCAGTTCTTC. Protein sequence: CASSSPDRANEQFF.

V usage is TRBV5-1 and J usage is TRBJ2-7, with D possibly TRBD2 on 5 matching bases. In germline, CDR1 is SGHRS, CDR2 YFSETQ. CDR3 length: 14 residues. V was trimmed by 4 bases and J by 0 bases, leaving 11 bases between them. For the CDR3, the DNA is TGCGCCAGCAGCGCATCCCGGGGCTCCTACGAGCAGTACTTC. Protein product: CASSASRGSYEQYF.

V and J are TRBV4-1 and TRBJ1-3; D gene ambiguous. This CDR3 spans 14 amino acids. The germline V gene encodes CDR1 MGHRA and CDR2 YSYEKL. V lost 1 base, J lost 4 bases, and 8 bases lay in between. CDR3 region: CASSQVGVGNTIYF. CDR3 bases: TGCGCCAGCAGCCAAGTTGGTGTGGGAAACACCATATATTTT.

This rearrangement joins TRBV28 to TRBJ2-1; no firm D call. The CDR3 sequence is 13 residues long. The germline gives CDR1 MDHEN, CDR2 SYDVKM. With 4 bases removed from V and 5 bases from J, the gap between germline ends came to 9 bases. CDR3 in amino acids: CASSYGSDNEQFF. The CDR3 DNA is TGTGCCAGCAGTTACGGGTCCGACAATGAGCAGTTCTTC.